This TCR beta chain came from a study of naive and memory T cell subsets. The length of the CDR3 is 16 residues. Trimming shortened V by 4 bases and J by 5 bases, and 21 bases separated the two germline ends. The V gene's germline CDR1 is MDHEN and CDR2 SYDVKM. Both TRBC1 and TRBC2 were covered by a beta constant-region primer of two equimolar oligonucleotides. TCRdb ran MiXCR on the UMI-ligation and nested PCR reads and lists one entry per CDR3 protein. Among 140,000 to 150,000 distinct CDR3 sequences listed, over 15% were seen once. The sample comprised naive CD4+ T cells from blood. J is TRBJ2-7 and V is TRBV28; D is perhaps TRBD1 (7 bases). The TCR comes from a human donor in good health. Written as DNA, the CDR3 is TGTGCCAGCAGTTCTACATTAGCCAGGGGGAGGAACGAGCAGTACTTC. Encoded protein: CASSSTLARGRNEQYF. The full variable domain, in which reference TRBV28 and TRBJ2-7 provide the parts outside the CDR3, is DVKVTQSSRYLVKRTGEKVFLECVQDMDHENMFWYRQDPGLGLRLIYFSYDVKMKEKGDIPEGYSVSREKKERFSLILESASTNQTSMYLCASSSTLARGRNEQYFGPGTRLTVT.